The 18 T cell receptor beta chains listed next were all sequenced from one sample in a study of control samples from healthy donors and cancer patients. Data came from immunoSEQ multiplex PCR; TCRdb stores just in-frame clones and leaves some out. The sample includes roughly 120,000 clones, about 88% of them seen just once. The sequencing input was blood. These receptors were collected from a woman between 70 and 85 years old in good health.

The chain has TRBV12-3 or TRBV12-4 and TRBJ1-2, with a weak D call TRBD1 (5 bases). CDR3 size: 13 residues. The V end lost 2 bases, the J end lost 4 bases, and 8 bases lay between the germline ends. The DNA of the CDR3 is TGTGCCAGCAGTTTATACGGGGGCTATGGCTACACCTTC. Encoded protein: CASSLYGGYGYTF.

V gene TRBV10-1 combines with J gene TRBJ2-1, with D possibly matching TRBD2 (6 bases). The germline V gene encodes CDR1 WNHNN and CDR2 SYGVQD (reference sequence). The V and J ends lost 3 bases and 7 bases respectively, with 13 bases between them. This CDR3 comprises 14 residues. For the CDR3, the DNA is TGCGCCAGCAGTGATTCCCTTCGGGGGAATGAGCAGTTCTTC. This translates into CASSDSLRGNEQFF.

V gene TRBV4-1 combines with J gene TRBJ1-1; D unclear. Looked up from germline, CDR1 is MGHRA and CDR2 is YSYEKL. The CDR3 is 14 residues long. Between the trimmed V and J ends, which lost 6 bases and 0 bases, there was a span of 11 bases. CDR3 coding DNA: TGCGCCAGCAGAGGGCTCCTAATGAACACTGAAGCTTTCTTT. This encodes CASRGLLMNTEAFF.

The chain is built from TRBV25-1 and TRBJ1-1, with a weak D call TRBD1 (5 bases). Germline V lookup: CDR1 MGHDK, CDR2 SYGVNS. V was pared by 2 bases and J by 4 bases, with 8 bases between. The CDR3 totals 13 residues. DNA of the CDR3: TGTGCCAGCAGTGAAGTGGGGACCACTGAAGCTTTCTTT. The encoded protein is CASSEVGTTEAFF. Together with reference TRBV25-1 and TRBJ1-1, the CDR3 gives the full variable domain: EADIYQTPRYLVIGTGKKITLECSQTMGHDKMYWYQQDPGMELHLIHYSYGVNSTEKGDLSSESTVSRIRTEHFPLTLESARPSHTSQYLCASSEVGTTEAFFGQGTRLTVV.

The chain links TRBV15 to TRBJ2-1, with TRBD1 matching over 9 bases. J was trimmed by 6 bases and V by 5 bases; bases with no gene match: 5. In germline, CDR1 is LNHNV, CDR2 YYDKDF (reference sequence). There are 14 residues in the CDR3. The DNA for the CDR3 is TGTGCCACCAGCCGCGGGACAGGGCGCAATGAGCAGTTCTTC. Translated, it gives CATSRGTGRNEQFF.

This clone showed up just once. The chain combines TRBV7-2 with TRBJ2-7, with TRBD2 matching 8 bases. In germline, CDR1 is SGHTA, CDR2 FQGNSA. The CDR3 extends over 17 amino acids. V shed 5 bases and J 4 bases; nucleotides not matched to a gene: 16. The CDR3 coding sequence is TGTGCCAGCAGCCATACTAGCGGCAACGTTGGGATGTACGAGCAGTACTTC. This codes for CASSHTSGNVGMYEQYF.

The chain links TRBV9 to TRBJ1-1; no firm D call. The germline V gene encodes CDR1 SGDLS and CDR2 YYNGEE. The CDR3 is made up of 14 amino acids. V was pared by 4 bases and J by 0 bases, with 10 bases between. The CDR3 sequence: CASSKTPMNTEAFF. In nucleotides, the CDR3 is TGTGCCAGCAGCAAAACGCCCATGAACACTGAAGCTTTCTTT.

The J gene is TRBJ2-3, the V gene TRBV4-1; tentative D call: TRBD1 (6 bases). Germline V gives CDR1 MGHRA, CDR2 YSYEKL. The CDR3 spans 15 residues. The V gene lost 4 bases and the J gene lost 4 bases, with 15 bases spanning the gap. DNA for the CDR3: TGCGCCAGCAGCCCTAACAGGGAGACGGCAGATACGCAGTATTTT. It codes for CASSPNRETADTQYF.

The V call is TRBV5-1, the J call TRBJ1-6; 7 bases match TRBD1. The CDR3 totals 14 residues. Germline CDR1 is SGHRS and CDR2 is YFSETQ. The V and J ends lost 4 bases and 5 bases, in that order; junction bases with no gene match: 3. CDR3 residues: CASSAGTDNSPLHF. The CDR3 DNA is TGCGCCAGCAGCGCCGGGACAGATAATTCACCCCTCCACTTT.

The CDR3 DNA is TGTGCCAGCAGTTTTGGCAGGGGGAACTATGGCTACACCTTC. This translates into CASSFGRGNYGYTF. The rearrangement links TRBV27 to TRBJ1-2; 7 nucleotides agree with TRBD1. The germline CDR1 and CDR2 sequences are MNHEY and SMNVEV (reference sequence). The CDR3 loop spans 14 amino acids. V shed 3 bases and J 2 bases; nucleotides not matched to a gene: 3.

The chain's CDR3 is CASSPRTGYNEKLFF. The CDR3, as DNA: TGTGCCAGCAGCCCAAGGACAGGGTATAATGAAAAACTGTTTTTT. The genes are TRBV7-6 and TRBJ1-4, with TRBD1 identical over 8 bases. Trimming at V came to 5 bases and at J to 4 bases, leaving 6 bases not matched to a gene. Germline V gene sequence: CDR1 SGHVS, CDR2 FNYEAQ. This CDR3 comprises 15 residues. Full variable domain (outside the CDR3, taken from reference TRBV7-6 and TRBJ1-4): GAGVSQSPRYKVTKRGQDVALRCDPISGHVSLYWYRQALGQGPEFLTYFNYEAQQDKSGLPNDRFSAERPEGSISTLTIQRTEQRDSAMYRCASSPRTGYNEKLFFGSGTQLSVL.

The chain combines TRBV5-1 with TRBJ1-2, with 7 bases that match TRBD1. In germline, CDR1 is SGHRS, CDR2 YFSETQ. The CDR3 length is 13 residues. J gave up 2 bases and V 7 bases, and 5 bases lay outside the gene matches. CDR3 in amino acids: CASSDRANYGYTF. DNA for the CDR3: TGCGCCAGCTCCGACAGGGCAAACTATGGCTACACCTTC.

This rearrangement joins TRBV6-5 to TRBJ1-2, with TRBD1 matching 8 bases. The CDR3 loop spans 13 amino acids. CDR1 is MNHEY, CDR2 SVGAGI, per germline. After removal of 5 bases from V and 9 bases from J, the junction contained 8 bases not matched to a gene. This chain's CDR3 is CASSPLTGESYTF. Here the CDR3 DNA reads TGTGCCAGCAGTCCACTGACAGGGGAGAGCTACACCTTC.

The V gene is TRBV29-1, the J gene TRBJ2-5, with TRBD2 matching 10 bases. The CDR3 covers 14 residues. Germline trimming cut 5 bases from V and 2 bases from J; bases unmatched to any gene: 5. Germline V gene sequence: CDR1 SQVTM, CDR2 ANQGSEA. The CDR3 here is CSVKRGGGQETQYF. For the CDR3, the DNA is TGCAGCGTTAAGCGGGGGGGTGGACAAGAGACCCAGTACTTC.

This clone came up once. The chain has TRBV13 and TRBJ2-7, with TRBD2 matching over 10 bases. The germline V gene has CDR1 PRHDT and CDR2 FYEKMQ (reference sequence). This CDR3 has 14 amino acids. V lost 5 bases to trimming and J lost 3 bases; unmatched junction nucleotides: 4. CDR3 sequence (DNA): TGTGCCAGCAGCATTTCTAGCGGGGGCTACGAGCAGTACTTC. Its protein product is CASSISSGGYEQYF. The entire variable domain, with the rest obtained from reference TRBV13 and TRBJ2-7, is as follows: AAGVIQSPRHLIKEKRETATLKCYPIPRHDTVYWYQQGPGQDPQFLISFYEKMQSDKGSIPDRFSAQQFSDYHSELNMSSLELGDSALYFCASSISSGGYEQYFGPGTRLTVT.

The J gene is TRBJ2-1, the V gene TRBV7-2; 8 bases are a match to TRBD1. Germline V CDR1 and CDR2: SGHTA, FQGNSA. CDR3 length: 13 amino acids. J gave up 7 bases and V 5 bases, and 4 bases lay outside the gene matches. The CDR3 nucleotides are TGTGCCAGCAGCAAACAGGGGGAGAATGAGCAGTTCTTC. Its translation is CASSKQGENEQFF.

This clone was seen more than once but under ten times. The chain employs TRBV11-2 and TRBJ1-1; TRBD1 matches at 10 bases. V gave up 1 base and J gave up 5 bases; unmatched junction bases: 4. The CDR3 contains 15 residues. Germline V lookup: CDR1 SGHAT, CDR2 FQNNGV. The CDR3 loop reads CASSLVRTGGTEAFF. The CDR3 DNA is TGTGCCAGCAGCTTAGTAAGGACAGGGGGGACTGAAGCTTTCTTT. Full variable domain (rest looked up from reference TRBV11-2 and TRBJ1-1): EAGVAQSPRYKIIEKRQSVAFWCNPISGHATLYWYQQILGQGPKLLIQFQNNGVVDDSQLPKDRFSAERLKGVDSTLKIQPAKLEDSAVYLCASSLVRTGGTEAFFGQGTRLTVV.

The chain carries TRBV5-5 and TRBJ2-5; TRBD1 agrees at 8 bases. The ends lost 2 bases at V and 3 bases at J; junction bases unmatched: 3. Germline CDR1 is SGHKS and CDR2 is YYEKEE (reference sequence). The CDR3 has 14 residues. The CDR3, as DNA: TGTGCCAGCAGCTTTTCAGGGGGCGAAGAGACCCAGTACTTC. Residues: CASSFSGGEETQYF.